Listed below are T cell receptor beta chains from one sample, sequenced in a study of shared clonotypes between healthy human individuals. Sequenced by immunoSEQ multiplex PCR; TCRdb stores in-frame clones only, minus some. The sample holds approximately 2.5 million clones, 93% seen once. Material: naive CD4+ T cells from PBMCs. The receptors were sampled from a man in his late teens or twenties in good health. Some clones in this sample may be carry-over from other donors' samples. Each CDR3 is given with its conserved first and last residue. The D gene is left open where the match is weak. The listing skips clone size in some rows; elsewhere it reads once, few, many or a size class.

D: .
J: TRBJ1-2
size: .
V: TRBV30
DNA: TGTGCCTGGAGTCGTGGGGGTAGCGACACCTTC
CDR3: CAWSRGGSDTF

D: TRBD1
J: TRBJ1-1
size: .
V: TRBV28
DNA: TGTGCCAGCACCGATCCGGGACAGGGAAACACTGAAGCTTTCTTT
CDR3: CASTDPGQGNTEAFF

D: .
J: TRBJ2-5
size: .
V: TRBV30
DNA: TGTGCCTGGAGTGGGGGTCCGAGAGAGACCCAGTACTTC
CDR3: CAWSGGPRETQYF

D: .
J: TRBJ2-7
size: .
V: TRBV9
DNA: TGTGCCAGCAGCAGAGAAGGGGCTAGTAGCTCCTACGAGCAGTACTTC
CDR3: CASSREGASSSYEQYF

D: .
J: TRBJ1-1
size: .
V: TRBV29-1
DNA: TGCAGCGTTGAAGAATCCGGAGGGGGGGAGACTGAAGCTTTCTTT
CDR3: CSVEESGGGETEAFF

D: .
J: TRBJ2-4
size: .
V: TRBV27
DNA: TGTGCCAGCAGTTCCGGGTCCAGCCGAAGCATTCAGTACTTC
CDR3: CASSSGSSRSIQYF

D: .
J: TRBJ2-3
size: .
V: TRBV27
DNA: TGTGCCAGCAGTTTCGCAATGGGACGGAAGACAGATACGCAGTATTTT
CDR3: CASSFAMGRKTDTQYF

D: TRBD1
J: TRBJ1-4
size: .
V: TRBV6-5
DNA: TGTGCCAGCAGTCCGACAGGGACTAATGAAAAACTGTTTTTT
CDR3: CASSPTGTNEKLFF

D: TRBD2
J: TRBJ2-1
size: .
V: TRBV28
DNA: TGTGCCAGCAGTTTTTTAGCTAGCGGGAGTGTTTGGCAGTTCTTC
CDR3: CASSFLASGSVWQFF

D: TRBD1
J: TRBJ2-4
size: .
V: TRBV5-1
DNA: TGCGCCAGCACAACGAGACAGGGTGGGAACATTCAGTACTTC
CDR3: CASTTRQGGNIQYF

D: .
J: TRBJ1-4
size: .
V: TRBV4-1
DNA: TGCGCCAGCGGCCAATTTAGTAACAGTCAAATTGAAAAACTGTTTTTT
CDR3: CASGQFSNSQIEKLFF

D: TRBD2
J: TRBJ2-7
size: once
V: TRBV7-2
DNA: TGTGCCAGCAGCCAAAGGACTAGCGGGATTTACGAGCAGTACTTC
CDR3: CASSQRTSGIYEQYF

D: .
J: TRBJ1-1
size: .
V: TRBV15
DNA: TGTGCCACCAGCAGAGTTGGAGGGCTTGGGGGAACTGAAGCTTTCTTT
CDR3: CATSRVGGLGGTEAFF

D: .
J: TRBJ2-2
size: .
V: TRBV18
DNA: TGTGCCAGCTCACCACGTAGCACTGTCACCGGGGAGCTGTTTTTT
CDR3: CASSPRSTVTGELFF

D: TRBD1
J: TRBJ2-3
size: .
V: TRBV5-5
DNA: TGTGCCAGCAGCGCCGGGACAGGAATCACAGATACGCAGTATTTT
CDR3: CASSAGTGITDTQYF

D: .
J: TRBJ2-2
size: .
V: TRBV5-1
DNA: TGCGCCAGCAGCTTCCCGCGGGGCACCGGGGAGCTGTTTTTT
CDR3: CASSFPRGTGELFF

D: .
J: TRBJ1-5
size: .
V: TRBV6-6
DNA: TGTGCCAGCAGTGACTCGGGGGCGCGGAATCAGCCCCAGCATTTT
CDR3: CASSDSGARNQPQHF

D: .
J: TRBJ1-5
size: .
V: TRBV19
DNA: TGTGCCACCCGAGGGGGTGGTACAGGGATGTGGGGCTATAGCAATCAGCCCCAGCATTTT
CDR3: CATRGGGTGMWGYSNQPQHF

D: TRBD2
J: TRBJ2-1
size: .
V: TRBV2
DNA: TGTGCCGCCTCCCGAGGTCTAGCGGGAAACGATGAGCAGTTCTTC
CDR3: CAASRGLAGNDEQFF

D: TRBD1
J: TRBJ2-5
size: .
V: TRBV12-5
DNA: TGTGCTAGTGCTCGGGACAGGGGATACCAAGAGACCCAGTACTTC
CDR3: CASARDRGYQETQYF

D: .
J: TRBJ2-3
size: .
V: TRBV27
DNA: TGTGCCAGCAGTTTTTATCTTAGGGGATCTAGCACAGATACGCAGTATTTT
CDR3: CASSFYLRGSSTDTQYF

D: TRBD2
J: TRBJ2-3
size: .
V: TRBV2
DNA: TGTGCCAGCAGTTACACTAGCGGGAGGACGGATACGCAGTATTTT
CDR3: CASSYTSGRTDTQYF

D: .
J: TRBJ2-3
size: .
V: TRBV5-5
DNA: TGTGCCAGCAGCTTGTCCCGCGGGGCAGATACGCAGTATTTT
CDR3: CASSLSRGADTQYF

D: TRBD2
J: TRBJ2-7
size: .
V: TRBV30
DNA: TGTGCCTGGAGGACTAGCGGGGGGGGTTACGAGCAGTACTTC
CDR3: CAWRTSGGGYEQYF

D: TRBD2
J: TRBJ2-2
size: .
V: TRBV5-1
DNA: TGCGCCAGCAGCCTGGGACTAGCGGGAGGAACCGGGGAGCTGTTTTTT
CDR3: CASSLGLAGGTGELFF

D: TRBD2
J: TRBJ2-7
size: once
V: TRBV5-4
DNA: TGTGCCAGCAGCCCCCGGGGCGGGAGCTCCTACGAGCAGTACTTC
CDR3: CASSPRGGSSYEQYF